Following are 27 T cell receptor beta chains from one sample sequenced in a study of cytomegalovirus exposure and HLA in healthy donors. The PCR was carried out with 60 Vbeta primers and 13 Jbeta primers. The assay was immunoSEQ multiplex PCR, and TCRdb's table has in-frame clones only and misses some. The sample carries 250,000 or so clones, around nine tenths recorded once. The material sequenced was PBMCs. These receptors originate from a girl aged 2-15 years in good health and CMV-seronegative.

The CDR3 loop is CASSPGTGQFLNTEAFF. The CDR3 DNA reads TGTGCCAGCAGCCCCGGGACAGGGCAATTTCTGAACACTGAAGCTTTCTTT. V is TRBV5-5 and J is TRBJ1-1, with 9 bases aligning to TRBD1. The CDR3 extends over 17 amino acids. CDR1 and CDR2 from the germline V gene are SGHKS and YYEKEE (reference sequence). After removal of 4 bases from V and 0 bases from J, the junction contained 10 bases not matched to a gene.

The V and J genes are TRBV19 and TRBJ2-4; 9 bases are a match to TRBD2. With 4 bases clipped from V and 1 base from J, the junction kept 5 bases outside the gene matches. CDR1 LNHDA and CDR2 SQIVND come from the germline V gene (reference sequence). CDR3 size: 16 residues. The CDR3 loop reads CASSTLAGWAKNIQYF. CDR3 sequence (DNA): TGTGCCAGTAGTACCCTAGCGGGGTGGGCCAAAAACATTCAGTACTTC. The whole variable domain, remainder taken from reference TRBV19 and TRBJ2-4, is DGGITQSPKYLFRKEGQNVTLSCEQNLNHDAMYWYRQDPGQGLRLIYYSQIVNDFQKGDIAEGYSVSREKKESFPLTVTSAQKNPTAFYLCASSTLAGWAKNIQYFGAGTRLSVL.

V gene TRBV27 combines with J gene TRBJ1-1, with D perhaps matching TRBD1 (5 bases). Germline V gene data show CDR1 as MNHEY and CDR2 as SMNVEV (reference sequence). The CDR3 is 14 residues long. Trimming left V 3 bases short and J 1 base short, with 9 bases between. CDR3: CASSFGGWNTEAFF. As DNA, the CDR3 is TGTGCCAGCAGTTTTGGGGGGTGGAACACTGAAGCTTTCTTT.

The chain combines TRBV21-1 with TRBJ1-1. TRBV21-1 is shown as a pseudogene. The length of the CDR3 is 13 residues. The CDR3, as DNA: TGTGCCAGCAGCAAAGGGATGGGAGAGGAAGCTTTCTTT. Its translation is CASSKGMGEEAFF.

This clone is a singleton in its sample. V gene TRBV29-1 combines with J gene TRBJ1-1; D is unclear. V dropped 3 bases and J dropped 1 base, with 12 bases sitting between them. Germline assignment: CDR1 SQVTM and CDR2 ANQGSEA. This CDR3 region has 14 residues. CDR3 bases: TGCAGCGTTGAGAGTAATGCTTGGAACACTGAAGCTTTCTTT. It encodes CSVESNAWNTEAFF.

This clone was counted a few times. Other DNA sequences from this sample encode an identical CDR3 as well. CDR3 region: CASSLGEAKNIQYF. Here the CDR3 DNA reads TGTGCCAGCAGCTTGGGAGAAGCCAAAAACATTCAGTACTTC. V gene TRBV5-4 combines with J gene TRBJ2-4; no clear D gene. The ends were cut back, 0 bases at V and 0 bases at J, with 4 bases in the middle. The CDR3 loop spans 14 amino acids. Germline V gene sequence: CDR1 SGHNT, CDR2 YYREEE (reference sequence).

The chain is built from TRBV7-2 and TRBJ1-3, with no clear D. The V gene's germline CDR1 is SGHTA and CDR2 FQGNSA. V dropped 3 bases and J dropped 0 bases, with 9 bases sitting between them. The CDR3 spans 15 residues. CDR3 protein: CASSFGGSSGNTIYF. The DNA of the CDR3 is TGTGCCAGCAGCTTTGGCGGGTCCTCTGGAAACACCATATATTTT.

This chain joins TRBV6-4 and TRBJ1-2; D might be TRBD1 (5 bases). The CDR3 is 14 amino acids. Germline V gene lookup returns CDR1 MRHNA and CDR2 SNTAGT. Trimming left V 2 bases short and J 2 bases short, with 9 bases between. CDR3 amino acids: CASSDRGLNYGYTF. The CDR3 DNA reads TGTGCCAGCAGTGACCGGGGGTTAAACTATGGCTACACCTTC.

The rearrangement links TRBV19 to TRBJ2-5, with D possibly TRBD2 on 5 matching bases. The V gene's germline CDR1 is LNHDA and CDR2 SQIVND (reference sequence). The CDR3 spans 12 residues. The V end lost 9 bases, the J end lost 2 bases, and 10 bases lay between the germline ends. CDR3 protein: CARRREQETQYF. The CDR3 DNA follows: TGTGCCAGGAGACGGGAACAAGAGACCCAGTACTTC.

This clone was observed a single time. This chain connects TRBV6-5 to TRBJ2-3; D perhaps matches TRBD2 (6 bases). Germline CDR1 is MNHEY and CDR2 is SVGAGI. Trimming cost V 5 bases and J 3 bases, with 12 bases left between them. The CDR3 covers 14 residues. The CDR3 region is CASSVGTSTDTQYF. For the CDR3, the DNA is TGTGCCAGCAGTGTCGGGACTTCTACAGATACGCAGTATTTT.

The chain couples TRBV28 to TRBJ2-3; 13 bases agree with TRBD2. The CDR3 has 17 amino acids. CDR1 and CDR2 (germline): MDHEN, SYDVKM. The junction had 9 bases not matched to a gene; V was cut back by 6 bases and J by 3 bases. CDR3 DNA: TGTGCCAGCAGCTTCCCACTAGCGGGGGGGCCAACAGATACGCAGTATTTT. Its protein product is CASSFPLAGGPTDTQYF.

The rearrangement links TRBV27 to TRBJ2-1, with TRBD2 matching 10 bases. The CDR3 consists of 16 residues. Germline loops: CDR1 MNHEY, CDR2 SMNVEV (reference sequence). The trim removed 4 bases at V and 4 bases at J, leaving 7 bases unmatched. The CDR3 reads CASSSLLAGQYNEQFF. Written as DNA, the CDR3 is TGTGCCAGCAGTTCTCTACTAGCGGGGCAATACAATGAGCAGTTCTTC.

The CDR3 region has the DNA TGCGCCAGCAGCCCCGGGACTAGCGGTAACAATGAGCAGTTCTTC. Protein: CASSPGTSGNNEQFF. V gene TRBV5-1 combines with J gene TRBJ2-1; 11 nucleotides match TRBD2. CDR3 length: 15 residues. J gave up 5 bases and V 4 bases, and 5 bases lay outside the gene matches. CDR1 SGHRS and CDR2 YFSETQ come from the germline V gene. Full variable domain (remainder filled in from reference TRBV5-1 and TRBJ2-1): KAGVTQTPRYLIKTRGQQVTLSCSPISGHRSVSWYQQTPGQGLQFLFEYFSETQRNKGNFPGRFSGRQFSNSRSEMNVSTLELGDSALYLCASSPGTSGNNEQFFGPGTRLTVL.

This clone was observed a few times. Other DNA variants within this sample encode the same CDR3. The chain employs TRBV6-5 and TRBJ1-5; D not certain. V was clipped by 2 bases and J by 6 bases, with 14 bases between them. This CDR3 has 15 residues. Germline V lookup: CDR1 MNHEY, CDR2 SVGAGI. In DNA, the CDR3 is TGTGCCAGCAGTTACGCGCCAGGAGGTGGTCAGCCCCAGCATTTT. Protein sequence: CASSYAPGGGQPQHF.

V gene TRBV10-1 combines with J gene TRBJ2-7, with TRBD1 matching 9 bases. Losses at the gene ends were 0 bases for V and 7 bases for J; bases not matched to a gene: 10. This CDR3 contains 16 residues. Germline CDR1 and CDR2: WNHNN and SYGVQD (reference sequence). DNA for the CDR3: TGCGCCAGCAGTGAGTCGAGGGGACAGGGAGTGTGGGAGCAGTACTTC. This codes for CASSESRGQGVWEQYF.

The table lists this clone with a count of one. V usage is TRBV4-1 and J usage is TRBJ2-2, with TRBD2 matching 8 bases. The length of the CDR3 is 16 residues. The germline CDR1 and CDR2 sequences are MGHRA and YSYEKL. V lost 2 bases and J lost 3; bases outside the gene matches: 5. CDR3 amino acids: CASSQWSGGDTGELFF. For the CDR3, the DNA is TGCGCCAGCAGCCAATGGTCGGGAGGGGACACCGGGGAGCTGTTTTTT.

The chain joins TRBV6-6 to TRBJ1-1, with 7 bases identical to TRBD1. This CDR3 comprises 15 residues. Germline V gives CDR1 MNHNY, CDR2 SVGAGI (reference sequence). The ends lost 7 bases at V and 6 bases at J; junction bases unmatched: 14. This CDR3 reads CASIVAQGTRPEAFF. DNA for the CDR3: TGTGCCAGCATCGTAGCACAGGGGACAAGGCCTGAAGCTTTCTTT.

This sequence joins TRBV2 and TRBJ2-1; the match to TRBD2 covers 8 bases. The junction had 3 bases not matched to a gene; V was cut back by 7 bases and J by 4 bases. Germline-derived CDR1 and CDR2 are SNHLY and FYNNEI. The CDR3 has 13 residues. CDR3 residues: CASKLAEYNEQFF. As DNA, the CDR3 is TGTGCCAGCAAACTAGCGGAATACAATGAGCAGTTCTTC.

The CDR3 spells CASTFGRDSVDSYNSPLHF. The DNA of the CDR3 is TGTGCCAGCACCTTTGGGCGGGACAGCGTGGATTCCTATAATTCACCCCTCCACTTT. This chain uses TRBV5-4 with TRBJ1-6, with 7 bases identical to TRBD1. The V gene's germline CDR1 is SGHNT and CDR2 YYREEE (reference sequence). Losses at the gene ends were 6 bases for V and 1 base for J; bases not matched to a gene: 16. The CDR3 totals 19 residues.

CDR3 loop: CASSEARQVGLSNQPQHF. The CDR3, as DNA: TGTGCCAGCAGTGAAGCGCGGCAGGTGGGGCTCTCCAATCAGCCCCAGCATTTT. The rearrangement links TRBV2 to TRBJ1-5, with TRBD1 as a possible D gene (5 bases). The CDR3 spans 18 residues. Trimming pared 0 bases from V and 3 bases from J, leaving 18 bases between. Germline V gives CDR1 SNHLY, CDR2 FYNNEI. Looking up the rest from reference TRBV2 and TRBJ1-5 gives the full variable domain: EPEVTQTPSHQVTQMGQEVILRCVPISNHLYFYWYRQILGQKVEFLVSFYNNEISEKSEIFDDQFSVERPDGSNFTLKIRSTKLEDSAMYFCASSEARQVGLSNQPQHFGDGTRLSIL.

The chain is built from TRBV7-9 and TRBJ1-1, with 8 bases fitting TRBD1. The germline CDR1 and CDR2 sequences are SEHNR and FQNEAQ (reference sequence). J lost 6 bases, V lost 4 bases, and 4 bases had no gene match. CDR3 size: 13 residues. CDR3 nucleotides: TGTGCCAGCAGCTCCACACAGGGGGCTGAAGCTTTCTTT. This translates into CASSSTQGAEAFF. The full variable domain, rest sourced from reference TRBV7-9 and TRBJ1-1, is DTGVSQNPRHKITKRGQNVTFRCDPISEHNRLYWYRQTLGQGPEFLTYFQNEAQLEKSRLLSDRFSAERPKGSFSTLEIQRTEQGDSAMYLCASSSTQGAEAFFGQGTRLTVV.

V usage is TRBV5-4 and J usage is TRBJ1-4; 9 bases match TRBD1. CDR1 and CDR2 from the germline V gene are SGHNT and YYREEE (reference sequence). V gave up 3 bases and J gave up 7 bases; unmatched junction bases: 4. This CDR3 is 14 amino acids long. The CDR3, as DNA: TGTGCCAGCAGCTCGACAGGGGGTGTTGAAAAACTGTTTTTT. Its translation: CASSSTGGVEKLFF.

This chain links TRBV27 with TRBJ2-7; D gene unclear. Germline CDR1 reads MNHEY; CDR2 reads SMNVEV (reference sequence). V lost 3 bases and J 6 bases, leaving 12 bases between the germline ends. The CDR3 totals 13 residues. CDR3 region: CASSLLGSGEQYF. CDR3 DNA: TGTGCCAGCAGTTTGCTAGGATCGGGCGAGCAGTACTTC.

A remark on this clone: One end of the junction varies from germline; a read error may be responsible. The chain carries TRBV9 and TRBJ1-1, with TRBD1 matching 7 bases. The CDR3 has 18 amino acids. CDR1 SGDLS and CDR2 YYNGEE come from the germline V gene. The CDR3 bases are TGTGCCAGCAGCGTCTCCGACAGGGCCGCCCGCATGAACATTGAAGCTTTCTTT. As protein: CASSVSDRAARMNIEAFF.

The chain employs TRBV7-9 and TRBJ2-5; TRBD2 matches 13 bases. The V gene end was trimmed by 5 bases and the J gene end by 7 bases; junction bases not matched to a gene: 16. Germline CDR1 reads SEHNR; CDR2 reads FQNEAQ (reference sequence). The CDR3 has 18 amino acids. CDR3 in amino acids: CASSPRLAGGPMGWTQYF. The CDR3 region has the DNA TGTGCCAGCAGCCCTAGACTAGCGGGAGGACCCATGGGTTGGACCCAGTACTTC.

The V call is TRBV18, the J call TRBJ2-7; D is undetermined. The V end lost 1 base, the J end lost 2 bases, and 9 bases lay between the germline ends. CDR1 is KGHSH, CDR2 LQKENI, per germline. The CDR3 contains 14 residues. The CDR3 protein is CASSPLESAYEQYF. The CDR3 DNA reads as TGTGCCAGCTCACCACTGGAGTCCGCCTACGAGCAGTACTTC.

This clone showed up just a few times. V gene TRBV5-1 combines with J gene TRBJ1-1; the D is unclear. This CDR3 comprises 14 residues. Per the germline V gene, CDR1 is SGHRS and CDR2 is YFSETQ. Trimming left V 0 bases short and J 4 bases short, with 10 bases between. The CDR3 DNA reads as TGCGCCAGCAGCTTGGGGGAGGAGAGCACTGAAGCTTTCTTT. Amino acids: CASSLGEESTEAFF.